The 19 T cell receptor beta chains below were found in one sample sequenced in a study of human T cells and chemical hapten exposure. TCRdb ran MiXCR on the RACE reads and lists one entry per CDR3 protein. The sample lists 370,000 or so distinct CDR3 sequences; roughly 4.8% were seen once. Time point described: patch test 1, 2 weeks after DPC sensitization. Treatment specified: therapeutic diphenylcyclopropenone sensitization with weekly scalp DPC. The specimen comprised whole blood, sampled in connection with sensitization to the hapten diphenylcyclopropenone (DPC). The receptors come from a woman aged 50 to 65 with alopecia areata. Some clones in this sample may be carry-over from other donors' samples.

This clonotype was detected ten times or more. The rearrangement joins TRBV3-1 to TRBJ1-1; possibly TRBD1 for D (5 bases). The CDR3 runs to 14 residues. Germline V CDR1 and CDR2: LGHDT, YNNKEL (reference sequence). V lost 1 base and J lost 4, with 10 bases in between. CDR3 protein: CASSQVEGSTEAFF. DNA of the CDR3: TGTGCCAGCAGCCAAGTGGAGGGGAGCACTGAAGCTTTCTTT.

The chain has TRBV6-1 and TRBJ1-5; D ambiguous. The CDR3 is made up of 14 amino acids. Germline V CDR1 and CDR2: MNHNS, SASEGT. Trimming removed 0 bases at V and 1 base at J, with 4 bases between. This CDR3 reads CASSEAGSNQPQHF. The CDR3 region has the DNA TGTGCCAGCAGTGAAGCGGGGAGCAATCAGCCCCAGCATTTT.

The V call is TRBV29-1, the J call TRBJ2-5; 10 positions match TRBD2. CDR3 size: 14 residues. Germline CDR1 SQVTM, CDR2 ANQGSEA. V lost 5 bases to trimming and J lost 4 bases; unmatched junction nucleotides: 7. CDR3 DNA: TGCAGCGTTAGAGCGGGAGGGCCGCGAGAGACCCAGTACTTC. It is translated as CSVRAGGPRETQYF. The full variable domain, in which reference TRBV29-1 and TRBJ2-5 provide the parts outside the CDR3, is SAVISQKPSRDICQRGTSLTIQCQVDSQVTMMFWYRQQPGQSLTLIATANQGSEATYESGFVIDKFPISRPNLTFSTLTVSNMSPEDSSIYLCSVRAGGPRETQYFGPGTRLLVL.

This clonotype showed up many times. V and J are TRBV11-2 and TRBJ2-1; tentative D call: TRBD2 (5 bases). The germline V gene has CDR1 SGHAT and CDR2 FQNNGV. The CDR3 spans 16 residues. V was clipped by 6 bases and J by 2 bases, with 17 bases between them. The CDR3 reads CASSWRRDSAYNEQFF. For the CDR3, the DNA is TGTGCCAGCAGTTGGCGCCGTGATAGCGCCTACAATGAGCAGTTCTTC.

At least ten counts were recorded for this clonotype. The chain links TRBV9 to TRBJ2-3; D could derive from TRBD1 or TRBD2 (5 bases each). CDR1 and CDR2 from the germline V gene are SGDLS and YYNGEE. V dropped 3 bases and J dropped 7 bases, with 18 bases sitting between them. This CDR3 is 15 amino acids long. The DNA of the CDR3 is TGTGCCAGCAGCGCACGGGACGCAGGACTGCATACGCAGTATTTT. Its translation: CASSARDAGLHTQYF.

This clonotype was seen more than once but under ten times. The chain recombines TRBV19 with TRBJ1-5; D gene unclear. CDR1 and CDR2 from the germline V gene are LNHDA and SQIVND (reference sequence). V shed 4 bases and J shed 1 base, with 8 bases lying between them. The CDR3 totals 14 residues. CDR3 nucleotides: TGTGCCAGTAGTAAAATCATAAGCAATCAGCCCCAGCATTTT. This sequence encodes CASSKIISNQPQHF.

The rearrangement uses TRBV6-5 and TRBJ1-5; no reliable D call. The length of the CDR3 is 13 residues. Trimming took 5 bases from V and 7 from J, leaving 12 bases between them. Germline V lookup: CDR1 MNHEY, CDR2 SVGAGI. Here the CDR3 reads CASSAGSGQPQHF. CDR3 sequence (DNA): TGTGCCAGCAGTGCCGGCAGTGGACAGCCCCAGCATTTT.

This clonotype showed up many times. The chain is built from TRBV7-2 and TRBJ2-6; D gene ambiguous. The CDR3 is made up of 17 amino acids. Trimming cost V 2 bases and J 0 bases, with 11 bases left between them. The V gene's germline CDR1 is SGHTA and CDR2 FQGNSA. The CDR3 nucleotides are TGTGCCAGCAGCTTACTAGGGATCAGCTCTGGGGCCAACGTCCTGACTTTC. Translated, it gives CASSLLGISSGANVLTF.

This clonotype was observed at least ten times. CDR3: CASSLDRGGLSDTQYF. CDR3 sequence (DNA): TGTGCCAGCAGCTTAGACAGAGGGGGCTTGTCAGATACGCAGTATTTT. V usage is TRBV11-2 and J usage is TRBJ2-3, with 7 bases that match TRBD1. The germline V gene encodes CDR1 SGHAT and CDR2 FQNNGV. There are 16 residues in the CDR3. V shed 0 bases and J 4 bases; nucleotides not matched to a gene: 7.

This clonotype appeared many times. The chain employs TRBV6-5 and TRBJ1-6; D ambiguous. Per the germline V gene, CDR1 is MNHEY and CDR2 is SVGAGI. The V end was cut by 3 bases, the J end by 7 bases, with 7 bases between. The CDR3 spans 13 residues. The CDR3 nucleotides read TGTGCCAGCAGTTATTATGAAAATTCACCCCTCCACTTT. Encoded protein: CASSYYENSPLHF.

This clonotype turned up a few times. The chain joins TRBV6-5 to TRBJ2-4; possible D gene TRBD1, 5 bases. Trimming cost V 0 bases and J 1 base, with 13 bases left between them. The CDR3 contains 17 residues. CDR1 MNHEY and CDR2 SVGAGI come from the germline V gene. The DNA for the CDR3 is TGTGCCAGCAGTTACTCTCGGCAGGGCATCGCCAAAAACATTCAGTACTTC. Its protein is CASSYSRQGIAKNIQYF.

This clonotype came up many times. The junction departs from germline at one end; a sequencing error may be responsible. J is TRBJ2-3 and V is TRBV5-1; 8 bases agree with TRBD1. CDR3 length equals 14 residues. The germline V gene encodes CDR1 SGHRS and CDR2 YFSETQ. CDR3 in amino acids: CASSFTGGTDTQYF. DNA for the CDR3: TGTGCCAGCAGTTTCACAGGGGGTACAGATACGCAGTATTTT.

This chain uses TRBV6-5 with TRBJ2-1, with D possibly being TRBD1 or TRBD2 (5 bases each). V lost 6 bases and J lost 8, with 14 bases in between. Per germline, CDR1 MNHEY and CDR2 SVGAGI. The CDR3 loop spans 13 amino acids. The CDR3 bases are TGTGCCAGCAGCGGGACCCCTCACCATGAGCAGTTCTTC. Its protein product is CASSGTPHHEQFF.

This clonotype was picked up many times. The CDR3 protein is CASSAGSRGNTIYF. The DNA of the CDR3 is TGTGCCAGCAGTGCGGGGTCCCGAGGAAACACCATATATTTT. The rearrangement joins TRBV2 to TRBJ1-3; no definite D call. Germline assignment: CDR1 SNHLY and CDR2 FYNNEI. The CDR3 loop spans 14 amino acids. Trimming cost V 4 bases and J 4 bases, with 11 bases left between them.

This clonotype was recorded many times. This rearrangement joins TRBV20-1 to TRBJ2-7, with 7 bases that match TRBD2. This CDR3 is built from 13 residues. Germline assignment: CDR1 DFQATT and CDR2 SNEGSKA (reference sequence). V lost 2 bases to trimming and J lost 0 bases; unmatched junction nucleotides: 1. The CDR3 region has the DNA TGCAGTGCTAGAAGCGGGGACTCCTACGAGCAGTACTTC. This sequence encodes CSARSGDSYEQYF.

This clonotype has at least ten counts. The chain has TRBV27 and TRBJ2-2, with D perhaps assigned TRBD1 or TRBD2 (5 bases each). From germline, CDR1 is MNHEY and CDR2 SMNVEV (reference sequence). The V end lost 2 bases, the J end lost 5 bases, and 15 bases lay between the germline ends. The CDR3 length is 16 residues. CDR3: CASSLEGMWKTGELFF. CDR3 DNA sequence: TGTGCCAGCAGTTTAGAGGGGATGTGGAAGACCGGGGAGCTGTTTTTT.

There are many counts of this clonotype. The chain has TRBV13 and TRBJ1-1; tentatively, D is TRBD1 (6 bases). CDR1 is PRHDT and CDR2 is FYEKMQ in the germline V gene (reference sequence). The CDR3 covers 14 residues. V was shortened by 5 bases and J by 5 bases, with 15 bases between the two germline ends. The CDR3 spells CASSPIRGNTEAFF. The CDR3, as DNA: TGTGCCAGCAGCCCGATCAGGGGAAATACTGAAGCTTTCTTT.

This clonotype has at least ten counts. The chain joins TRBV30 to TRBJ2-3, with 15 positions matching TRBD2. CDR3 length: 15 residues. The germline V gene encodes CDR1 GTSNPN and CDR2 SVGIG (reference sequence). Trimming took 5 bases from V and 6 from J; bases not matched to a gene: 6. The CDR3 sequence is CAWSGLAGGMDTQYF. In DNA form, the CDR3 reads TGTGCCTGGTCTGGACTAGCGGGAGGGATGGATACGCAGTATTTT. Filled out from reference TRBV30 and TRBJ2-3, the complete variable domain reads SQTIHQWPATLVQPVGSPLSLECTVEGTSNPNLYWYRQAAGRGLQLLFYSVGIGQISSEVPQNLSASRPQDRQFILSSKKLLLSDSGFYLCAWSGLAGGMDTQYFGPGTRLTVL.

This clonotype was counted only a few times. The J gene is TRBJ2-7, the V gene TRBV27, with TRBD2 identical over 16 bases. The J segment lost 2 bases and the V segment lost 6 bases, leaving 7 bases of the junction unmatched. Germline CDR1 and CDR2: MNHEY and SMNVEV (reference sequence). There are 17 residues in the CDR3. CDR3 DNA sequence: TGTGCCAGCAGGGGACTAGCGGGAGGGAAGGGTACCTACGAGCAGTACTTC. Translating gives CASRGLAGGKGTYEQYF.